These 9 T cell receptor beta chains were sequenced from one sample in a study of early T cells in non-severe SARS-CoV-2 infection. MiXCR, applied by TCRdb to the 5' RACE reads, yields one record per CDR3 protein. The sample lists tens of thousands of distinct CDR3 sequences; approximately 8% were seen once. What was sequenced was whole blood. These TCRs come from an adult who was a healthcare worker with PCR-confirmed SARS-CoV-2 infection or an uninfected control (not recorded which).

In this sample, this clonotype turned up many times. The rearrangement links TRBV2 to TRBJ1-3; the D is unclear. The length of the CDR3 is 15 residues. CDR1 is SNHLY and CDR2 is FYNNEI in the germline V gene. Trimming took off 10 bases at V and 6 bases at J, with 22 bases between the two ends. The CDR3 region is CAITPFQTIENTIYF. The CDR3 nucleotides are TGTGCCATTACCCCCTTCCAGACGATTGAAAACACCATATATTTT.

This clonotype was found a few times. The chain recombines TRBV7-6 with TRBJ2-7, with 7 bases lining up with TRBD2. V was pared by 5 bases and J by 3 bases, with 4 bases of the junction left unmatched. The germline gives CDR1 SGHVS, CDR2 FNYEAQ. There are 13 residues in the CDR3. CDR3 DNA sequence: TGTGCCAGCAGCCCTAGCGGTAACTACGAGCAGTACTTC. This gives the protein CASSPSGNYEQYF. The full variable domain, rest sourced from reference TRBV7-6 and TRBJ2-7, is GAGVSQSPRYKVTKRGQDVALRCDPISGHVSLYWYRQALGQGPEFLTYFNYEAQQDKSGLPNDRFSAERPEGSISTLTIQRTEQRDSAMYRCASSPSGNYEQYFGPGTRLTVT.

This clonotype was counted many times. This chain links TRBV2 with TRBJ2-7, with TRBD2 matching 11 bases. Germline V lookup: CDR1 SNHLY, CDR2 FYNNEI. The length of the CDR3 is 13 residues. Trimming took 6 bases from V and 3 from J; bases not matched to a gene: 1. The CDR3 nucleotides read TGTGCCAGCAGGGGACTAGCGGTCTACGAGCAGTACTTC. It codes for CASRGLAVYEQYF.

The V call is TRBV12-5, the J call TRBJ2-1; no firm D call. The CDR3 contains 18 residues. V lost 2 bases and J lost 0, with 17 bases in between. CDR1 is LGHNT, CDR2 FRNRAP, per germline. Here the CDR3 reads CASGLRSTSKSSYNEQFF. CDR3 nucleotides: TGTGCTAGTGGTTTGAGGAGCACCTCCAAGAGCTCCTACAATGAGCAGTTCTTC. Based on the CDR3 plus reference TRBV12-5 and TRBJ2-1, the full variable domain is DARVTQTPRHKVTEMGQEVTMRCQPILGHNTVFWYRQTMMQGLELLAYFRNRAPLDDSGMPKDRFSAEMPDATLATLKIQPSEPRDSAVYFCASGLRSTSKSSYNEQFFGPGTRLTVL.

This clonotype was detected a few times. The V gene is TRBV29-1, the J gene TRBJ2-5; TRBD2 aligns across 8 bases. Germline V gene lookup returns CDR1 SQVTM and CDR2 ANQGSEA. The CDR3 contains 12 residues. V shed 7 bases, J shed 3 bases, and the junction held 4 bases outside the gene matches. For the CDR3, the DNA is TGCAGCGGAAGCGGGGGCGAAGAGACCCAGTACTTC. Amino acids: CSGSGGEETQYF.

This clonotype has at least ten counts. The J gene is TRBJ2-5, the V gene TRBV29-1, with 9 positions matching TRBD2. Trimming took 4 bases from V and 6 from J; bases not matched to a gene: 9. The germline gives CDR1 SQVTM, CDR2 ANQGSEA. The CDR3 is made up of 14 amino acids. This CDR3 is CSVGGAGGGKTQYF. The DNA of the CDR3 is TGCAGCGTTGGAGGAGCGGGAGGCGGAAAGACCCAGTACTTC. Full variable domain (rest looked up from reference TRBV29-1 and TRBJ2-5): SAVISQKPSRDICQRGTSLTIQCQVDSQVTMMFWYRQQPGQSLTLIATANQGSEATYESGFVIDKFPISRPNLTFSTLTVSNMSPEDSSIYLCSVGGAGGGKTQYFGPGTRLLVL.

Ten or more counts support this clonotype. This CDR3 reads CASSGTAYSNQPQHF. The DNA for the CDR3 is TGTGCCAGCAGTGGGACAGCTTATAGCAATCAGCCCCAGCATTTT. The chain links TRBV2 to TRBJ1-5; D possibly corresponds to TRBD1 (6 bases). V lost 4 bases and J 0 bases, leaving 10 bases between the germline ends. Germline loops: CDR1 SNHLY, CDR2 FYNNEI. The CDR3 loop spans 15 amino acids.

V is TRBV2 and J is TRBJ2-3; 9 bases are shared with TRBD1. CDR3 size: 14 residues. The ends lost 6 bases at V and 4 bases at J; junction bases unmatched: 5. Per the germline V gene, CDR1 is SNHLY and CDR2 is FYNNEI. The CDR3 sequence is CASRTDRGADTQYF. The CDR3 DNA reads TGTGCCAGCAGAACGGACAGGGGAGCAGATACGCAGTATTTT.

This clonotype showed up just a few times. The chain has TRBV7-7 and TRBJ2-7, with TRBD1 identical over 7 bases. V shed 5 bases, J shed 2 bases, and the junction held 9 bases outside the gene matches. The CDR3 totals 15 residues. CDR1 and CDR2 from the germline V gene are SSHAT and FNYEAQ (reference sequence). CDR3 sequence reads: CASSPGTAPTYEQYF. The CDR3 region has the DNA TGTGCCAGCAGCCCCGGGACAGCTCCAACCTACGAGCAGTACTTC.